This TCR beta chain is drawn from a study of cytomegalovirus exposure and HLA in healthy donors. General study results and limits: Equally common other TCR beta chains were less clonally expanded than HLA-associated ones, a later analysis found. Donor immune exposure was known only as CMV serostatus. Later on, a genetic analysis was performed. It linked a missense variant in DCLRE1C with V- and J-gene trimming of TCR beta.

Donors had nominal health at sampling but likely had unrecorded immune exposures. The PCR made use of 60 Vbeta and 13 Jbeta primers. Profiled with immunoSEQ multiplex PCR; TCRdb holds only in-frame clones, not every one. Of around 160,000 clones in the sample, over 65% were seen once. Germline V gene sequence: CDR1 SGDLS, CDR2 YYNGEE. The CDR3 runs 14 residues. V was cut by 0 bases and J by 9 bases, with 15 bases left in between. This clone was counted once. Its specificity is unknown. The receptor was derived from a middle-aged man in good health and CMV-seropositive. The specimen was PBMCs. V is TRBV9 and J is TRBJ2-5; a weak D match, TRBD1 (6 bases). For the CDR3, the DNA is TGTGCCAGCAGCGTAGCTGATCTCAGGGGCGCCCAGTACTTC. Translating gives CASSVADLRGAQYF.